These 21 T cell receptor beta chains were all obtained from the same sample, sequenced in a study of cytomegalovirus exposure and HLA in healthy donors (dated by TCRdb to 2017 to 2019). The receptor library was made with the immunoSEQ multiplex PCR assay. A mixture of 60 forward primers for TCR Vbeta segments and 13 reverse primers for TCR Jbeta segments was used in the multiplex PCR. The source is immuneACCESS, and TCRdb retained only in-frame sequences with V and J called. Part of the clones is not carried over; for the studies checked, unresolved V genes explain less than half of this, and the remainder is unexplained. Here the sample has over 200,000 clones; 77% occur a single time. The ten largest clones represent less than 3.5% of the sample. The source material was PBMCs. These receptors were collected from an older woman in good health and CMV-seropositive.

The chain couples TRBV19 to TRBJ1-1; weak D call: TRBD1 (6 bases). Trimming left V 7 bases short and J 5 bases short, with 14 bases between. Germline CDR1 LNHDA, CDR2 SQIVND (reference sequence). This CDR3 is 13 amino acids long. The CDR3 loop reads CASKWGGGTEAFF. CDR3 DNA: TGTGCCAGTAAATGGGGAGGGGGGACTGAAGCTTTCTTT.

V usage is TRBV7-7 and J usage is TRBJ2-1; perhaps TRBD1 as D (5 bases). CDR1 SSHAT and CDR2 FNYEAQ come from the germline V gene (reference sequence). Trimming pared 1 base from V and 7 bases from J, leaving 11 bases between. The CDR3 extends over 14 amino acids. The CDR3 sequence: CASSLGQGSNEQFF. For the CDR3, the DNA is TGTGCCAGCAGCTTAGGGCAGGGTAGTAATGAGCAGTTCTTC.

The chain employs TRBV30 and TRBJ2-5; 11 bases fit TRBD2. The V gene's germline CDR1 is GTSNPN and CDR2 SVGIG (reference sequence). With 1 base clipped from V and 5 bases from J, the junction kept 15 bases outside the gene matches. This CDR3 has 18 residues. CDR3 bases: TGTGCCTGGAGTGCGCGTAGGCTAGCGGGGGGCCACGGGGAGACCCAGTACTTC. The encoded protein is CAWSARRLAGGHGETQYF. The whole variable domain, remainder taken from reference TRBV30 and TRBJ2-5, is SQTIHQWPATLVQPVGSPLSLECTVEGTSNPNLYWYRQAAGRGLQLLFYSVGIGQISSEVPQNLSASRPQDRQFILSSKKLLLSDSGFYLCAWSARRLAGGHGETQYFGPGTRLLVL.

This clone was counted between two and nine times. CDR3 region: CASSLRGNTEAFF. In nucleotides, the CDR3 is TGTGCCAGCAGCTTAAGGGGTAACACTGAAGCTTTCTTT. The V call is TRBV11-2, the J call TRBJ1-1; a possible D gene is TRBD1 (5 bases). V lost 2 bases to trimming and J lost 2 bases, with 6 bases between them. Germline CDR1 reads SGHAT; CDR2 reads FQNNGV. CDR3 size: 13 residues.

The chain uses TRBV28 and TRBJ1-3, with 7 bases identical to TRBD1. This CDR3 has 13 residues. V shed 11 bases and J 4 bases; nucleotides not matched to a gene: 8. In germline, CDR1 is MDHEN, CDR2 SYDVKM. CDR3 coding DNA: TGTGCCGCGATCAGGGGACAGGGAAACACCATATATTTT. Protein sequence: CAAIRGQGNTIYF.

The chain couples TRBV28 to TRBJ2-1; 10 nucleotides agree with TRBD2. Trimming at V came to 3 bases and at J to 4 bases, leaving 9 bases not matched to a gene. The length of the CDR3 is 17 residues. CDR1 is MDHEN and CDR2 is SYDVKM in the germline V gene. CDR3 nucleotide sequence: TGTGCCAGCAGTTTTTTGGCTAGCGGGGGACTATACAATGAGCAGTTCTTC. Translating gives CASSFLASGGLYNEQFF.

This clone was counted only a few times. The V and J genes are TRBV11-2 and TRBJ2-5; D unresolved. CDR1 is SGHAT and CDR2 is FQNNGV in the germline V gene. The V and J ends lost 8 bases and 4 bases respectively, with 14 bases between them. CDR3 length: 13 amino acids. Here the CDR3 DNA reads TGTGCCAGCTTGGAAGAGGTGGGAGAGACCCAGTACTTC. Its protein is CASLEEVGETQYF.

This clone showed up just a few times. The rearrangement uses TRBV9 and TRBJ2-2, with a possible D match to TRBD1 (6 bases). Germline V gives CDR1 SGDLS, CDR2 YYNGEE. Trimming took off 4 bases at V and 4 bases at J, with 20 bases between the two ends. The CDR3 loop spans 17 amino acids. The CDR3 spells CASSPQPTGRSTGELFF. CDR3 nucleotide sequence: TGTGCCAGCAGCCCCCAGCCAACAGGGCGTAGCACCGGGGAGCTGTTTTTT.

This clone turned up a few times. The V and J genes are TRBV10-1 and TRBJ2-7, with a tentative D call TRBD1 (6 bases). Germline CDR1 WNHNN, CDR2 SYGVQD (reference sequence). V lost 11 bases and J lost 2, with 16 bases in between. This CDR3 contains 13 residues. The DNA of the CDR3 is TGCGCCTGCTTGGGGGACATACCCTACGAGCAGTACTTC. As protein: CACLGDIPYEQYF.

The chain links TRBV29-1 to TRBJ2-3, with TRBD2 matching over 12 bases. CDR1 is SQVTM, CDR2 ANQGSEA, per germline. J lost 1 base, V lost 1 base, and 0 bases had no gene match. This CDR3 has 15 residues. The CDR3 protein is CSVEGTSGGTDTQYF. The CDR3 DNA sequence: TGCAGCGTTGAAGGGACTAGCGGGGGCACAGATACGCAGTATTTT.

The chain joins TRBV5-1 to TRBJ2-7, with 10 bases fitting TRBD1. Germline values: CDR1 SGHRS, CDR2 YFSETQ. With 2 bases clipped from V and 6 bases from J, the junction kept 8 bases outside the gene matches. The CDR3 contains 15 residues. CDR3 sequence reads: CASSFNSGQGIEQYF. CDR3 bases: TGCGCCAGCAGCTTCAACTCGGGACAGGGGATCGAGCAGTACTTC.

The chain uses TRBV5-5 and TRBJ2-6; possibly TRBD1 for D (6 bases). This CDR3 spans 16 amino acids. Germline V gene data show CDR1 as SGHKS and CDR2 as YYEKEE (reference sequence). The V gene lost 1 base and the J gene lost 4 bases, with 12 bases spanning the gap. CDR3 bases: TGTGCCAGCAGCTTGACCCAGGGGTCCGGGGCCAACGTCCTGACTTTC. It is translated as CASSLTQGSGANVLTF. Supplemented by reference TRBV5-5 and TRBJ2-6, the full variable domain reads DAGVTQSPTHLIKTRGQQVTLRCSPISGHKSVSWYQQVLGQGPQFIFQYYEKEERGRGNFPDRFSARQFPNYSSELNVNALLLGDSALYLCASSLTQGSGANVLTFGAGSRLTVL.

The chain combines TRBV18 with TRBJ2-1; 7 nucleotides line up with TRBD1. The CDR3 runs 16 residues. The germline gives CDR1 KGHSH, CDR2 LQKENI. The V segment lost 3 bases and the J segment 2 bases; nucleotides outside the gene matches: 7. Written as DNA, the CDR3 is TGTGCCAGCTCACCGCCCACCGGGACAGCCTACAATGAGCAGTTCTTC. Its translation: CASSPPTGTAYNEQFF.

This clone was seen a handful of times. This chain joins TRBV10-3 and TRBJ2-2; 13 positions agree with TRBD2. The J segment lost 5 bases and the V segment lost 4 bases, leaving 4 bases of the junction unmatched. The CDR3 runs 16 residues. CDR1 is ENHRY, CDR2 SYGVKD, per germline. The CDR3 region has the DNA TGTGCCATCAGTGCTGGGACTAGCGGGATAACCGGGGAGCTGTTTTTT. This encodes CAISAGTSGITGELFF.

Notes on this clone: Compared with germline, one end of the junction differs, possibly owing to a read error. This chain links TRBV7-9 with TRBJ1-4; D might be TRBD1 (5 bases). This CDR3 has 13 residues. Germline loops: CDR1 SEHNR, CDR2 FQNEAQ (reference sequence). The CDR3 DNA reads as TGTTCCAGCAGCGCTCCGGGGGGAGAAAAACTGTTTTTT. Amino acid sequence: CSSSAPGGEKLFF.

This sequence joins TRBV5-1 and TRBJ2-4; TRBD1 agrees at 9 bases. The germline V gene encodes CDR1 SGHRS and CDR2 YFSETQ. The ends lost 0 bases at V and 5 bases at J; junction bases unmatched: 9. The CDR3 spans 17 residues. The CDR3 DNA follows: TGCGCCAGCAGCTTGGGGGGGACAGGGAGGTCCCAAAACATTCAGTACTTC. Its translation is CASSLGGTGRSQNIQYF.

CDR3 loop: CASSYRDRGFRGYTF. DNA for the CDR3: TGTGCCAGCAGTTACCGAGACAGGGGATTTAGGGGCTACACCTTC. The chain links TRBV6-5 to TRBJ1-2; TRBD1 agrees at 8 bases. J gave up 8 bases and V 2 bases, and 10 bases lay outside the gene matches. The CDR3 covers 15 residues. In germline, CDR1 is MNHEY, CDR2 SVGAGI.

The chain couples TRBV6-5 to TRBJ1-1, with D possibly TRBD1 on 5 matching bases. CDR3 length: 14 amino acids. Germline loops: CDR1 MNHEY, CDR2 SVGAGI. The V and J ends lost 6 bases and 1 base respectively, with 12 bases between them. The CDR3 DNA is TGTGCCAGCAGCCTGATGGGGGGGAACACTGAAGCTTTCTTT. As protein: CASSLMGGNTEAFF.

The genes are TRBV4-1 and TRBJ1-1; a possible D gene is TRBD1 (6 bases). The V end was cut by 4 bases, the J end by 8 bases, with 17 bases between. This CDR3 region has 14 residues. Germline V lookup: CDR1 MGHRA, CDR2 YSYEKL. CDR3 nucleotide sequence: TGCGCCAGCAGCCCTCAGAGGGGGTTCTGGGAAGCTTTCTTT. Its translation is CASSPQRGFWEAFF.

The chain carries TRBV5-6 and TRBJ2-1; D remains ambiguous. Trimming left V 1 base short and J 2 bases short, with 7 bases between. Germline V gene sequence: CDR1 SGHDT, CDR2 YYEEEE. The CDR3 length is 14 residues. The CDR3 DNA is TGTGCCAGCAGCTTGAGGCAGGCCTACAATGAGCAGTTCTTC. This gives the protein CASSLRQAYNEQFF.

V gene TRBV7-6 combines with J gene TRBJ2-7; TRBD2 matches at 10 bases. Germline trimming cut 5 bases from V and 2 bases from J; bases unmatched to any gene: 6. Germline CDR1 is SGHVS and CDR2 is FNYEAQ. CDR3 length: 15 amino acids. The chain's CDR3 is CASSPTSGRPYEQYF. The CDR3 region has the DNA TGTGCCAGCAGCCCGACTAGCGGGCGACCCTACGAGCAGTACTTC.